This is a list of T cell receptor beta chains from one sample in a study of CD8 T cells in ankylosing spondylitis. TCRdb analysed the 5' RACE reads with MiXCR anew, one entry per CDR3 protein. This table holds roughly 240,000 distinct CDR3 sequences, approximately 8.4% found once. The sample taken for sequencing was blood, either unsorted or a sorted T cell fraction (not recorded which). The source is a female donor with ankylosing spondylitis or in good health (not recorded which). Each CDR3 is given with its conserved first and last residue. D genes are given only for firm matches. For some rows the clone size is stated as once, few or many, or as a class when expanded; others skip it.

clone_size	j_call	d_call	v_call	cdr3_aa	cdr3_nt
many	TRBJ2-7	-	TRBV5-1	CASSLDNLEQYF	TGCGCCAGCAGCTTGGACAACCTAGAGCAGTACTTC
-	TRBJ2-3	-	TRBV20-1	CSASGASTDTQYF	TGCAGTGCTAGCGGGGCTAGCACAGATACGCAGTATTTT
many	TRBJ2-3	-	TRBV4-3	CASSQVALAPQYF	TGCGCCAGCAGCCAAGTGGCACTGGCTCCGCAGTATTTT
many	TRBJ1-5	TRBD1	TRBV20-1	CSAQTGGRSQPQHF	TGCAGTGCTCAAACAGGGGGCCGGAGTCAGCCCCAGCATTTT
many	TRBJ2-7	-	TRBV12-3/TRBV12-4	CASMRGVTEQYF	TGTGCCAGCATGCGGGGCGTGACCGAGCAGTACTTC
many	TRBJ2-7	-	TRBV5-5	CASSLLVGYEQYF	TGTGCCAGCAGCTTGCTGGTAGGGTACGAGCAGTACTTC
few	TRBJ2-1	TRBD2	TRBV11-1	CASSHGPSGRWAYNEQFF	TGTGCCAGCAGCCACGGCCCTAGCGGGAGGTGGGCCTACAATGAGCAGTTCTTC
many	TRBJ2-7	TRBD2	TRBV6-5	CASSYSLSGSISHEQYF	TGTGCCAGCAGTTACTCCCTAAGCGGGAGTATTTCCCACGAGCAGTACTTC
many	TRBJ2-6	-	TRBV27	CASSPGTAGANVLTF	TGTGCCAGCAGTCCCGGGACTGCCGGGGCCAACGTCCTGACTTTC
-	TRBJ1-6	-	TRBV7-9	CASLGAGVYSPLHF	TGTGCCTCCCTAGGGGCAGGGGTGTATTCACCCCTCCACTTT
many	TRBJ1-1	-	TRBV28	CASNLRQGGNTEAFF	TGTGCCAGCAACCTAAGGCAGGGCGGCAACACTGAAGCTTTCTTT
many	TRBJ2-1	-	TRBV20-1	CSARSYGTVYNEQFF	TGCAGTGCTAGGTCTTACGGGACCGTCTACAATGAGCAGTTCTTC
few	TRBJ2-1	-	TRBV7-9	CASSLGLRGSYNEQFF	TGTGCCAGCAGCTTGGGTCTCCGGGGGTCCTACAATGAGCAGTTCTTC
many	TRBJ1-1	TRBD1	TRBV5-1	CASRDRGAEAFF	TGCGCCAGCAGGGACAGGGGGGCTGAAGCTTTCTTT
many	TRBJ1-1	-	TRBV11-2	CASSLERGKMAFF	TGTGCCAGCAGCTTAGAGAGGGGGAAGATGGCTTTCTTT
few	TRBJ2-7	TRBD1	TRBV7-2	CASSEGAFSYEQYF	TGTGCCAGCAGCGAGGGGGCATTCTCCTACGAGCAGTACTTC
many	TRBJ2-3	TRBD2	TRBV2	CASSVNRGLADTQYF	TGTGCCAGCAGCGTGAATAGAGGACTAGCAGATACGCAGTATTTT
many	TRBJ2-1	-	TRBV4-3	CASSHIEVAVNEQFF	TGCGCCAGCAGCCACATAGAGGTAGCGGTGAATGAGCAGTTCTTC
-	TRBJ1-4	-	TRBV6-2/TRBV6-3	CASSLGPSRPEKLFF	TGTGCCAGCAGCCTCGGACCTTCAAGGCCTGAAAAACTGTTTTTT
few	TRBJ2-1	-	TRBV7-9	CASSPAPDEQFF	TGTGCCAGCAGCCCCGCCCCCGACGAGCAGTTCTTC
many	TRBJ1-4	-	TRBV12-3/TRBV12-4	CASSRSAEKLFF	TGTGCCAGCAGTCGATCTGCTGAAAAACTGTTTTTT
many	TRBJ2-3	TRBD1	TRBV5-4	CASSLRRGQADTQYF	TGTGCCAGCAGCTTGCGAAGGGGGCAAGCAGATACGCAGTATTTT